This paragraph covers one TCR beta chain sequence. The count of this clone is one. There is no known antigen for this receptor. The record has no base qualities; no much larger clone is one base away. This sample was taken from a study of shared clonotypes between healthy human individuals (dated by TCRdb to 2018 to 2020). General notes on the study: The cohort comprised a couple of women and a few men aged 18 to 49 years. To estimate repertoire size and how much clonotypes are shared between individuals, the study performed deep sequencing of blood TCR repertoires from a few healthy adults. Each donor's leukapheresis produced roughly between roughly 0.9 and 8.9 billion PBMCs. To increase sequencing depth and limit assay-specific biases, different laboratories used diverse techniques to prepare libraries and sequence TCR repertoires. For each donor, CD4 naive and CD4 memory were each given three plates, CD8 naive was given two plates, and CD8 memory was given one plate.

For the CD8 naive samples, CD45RO-negative cells were positively selected for CCR7, yielding a CD45RA+CCR7+ population from which TemRA cells were excluded. Donors were healthy HIV-negative adults with no recently reported acute infections or vaccinations. Only Caucasian adults living in Nashville, Tennessee, USA were represented among the donors. Blood was obtained by leukapheresis, after which PBMCs were separated by Ficoll-Histopaque density gradient centrifugation and cryopreserved in liquid nitrogen vapor phase. Purity and quantity of every magnetically sorted T cell population were checked by analytical flow cytometry. Genomic DNA was isolated from each sorted fraction and quantified by UV absorbance on a Nanodrop 2000c. TCR CDR3 regions were amplified from genomic DNA by multiplex PCR using the deep immunoSEQ assay. Extracted genomic DNA from each cell subset was distributed evenly across all wells of several immunoSEQ 96-well plates, and each plate was treated as a replicate. Each replicate PCR for sorted subsets received about 220 ng genomic DNA, equal to 30,000 or so T cell genomes. Purified libraries were measured with a Qubit 3.0 fluorometer, size-checked on a Bioanalyzer 2100, and measured again with the KAPA Library Quantification kit. Each immunoSEQ 96-well plate was sequenced on its own single-read 150-cycle Illumina NextSeq 550 flow cell. As for the authors' bioinformatics: Because the immunoSEQ output included only junctional sequences and no quality scores, the filtering could not be the same as the filtering used for full-length reads. Sequences were annotated with PyIR, a Python wrapper for IgBLAST v1.9, using IMGT germline references to assign V/J genes and CDR3. Reads were removed for weak V/J assignments (E-value above 1e-6), missing CDR3, stop codons, out-of-frame junctions, or ambiguous translated residues. V3J clonotypes were defined as sequences sharing the same inferred V gene, J gene, and CDR3 amino acid sequence. The percentage overlap between two repertoires was calculated by dividing the number of shared unique clonotypes by the size of the smaller repertoire. Three approaches were used to assess repertoire richness: RTK rarefaction, the Chao1 estimator, and Recon v2.1 estimates of unobserved clonotypes. For all TCRbeta clonotypes obtained by the gDNA method from a handful of donors, generation probabilities were computed with OLGA. Held by TCRdb, this immuneACCESS table contains in-frame sequences only and omits some clones. Under half of the omission traces to an unresolved V gene where checked; the cause of the rest is unknown. That table furnishes V, J and clone size, whereas the DNA furnished D and trimming. A total of 2 million to 2.5 million clones appear in this sample, over 85% of them only once. The top ten clonotypes cover 0.85% to 1.3% of the sample.

Overall study outcomes, separate from this receptor: Sampling was restricted to blood, and TCR repertoires in tissue are likely to differ from TCR repertoires in blood. Approximately 4.8% of naive CD4, 3% to 4% of naive CD8, 2.3% of memory CD4, and 0.4% of memory CD8 clonotypes were shared across a few donors. Even with the large sequencing depth, rarefaction of the sorted-subset datasets indicated that sequencing was incomplete. Because the study included only a small number of donors, the genetic and exposure-history diversity represented was limited. Naive subsets generally had larger estimated clonotype richness than memory subsets did. Based on pairwise subsampling, the degree of clonotype sharing among donors was expected to be affected by sequencing depth. Clonotypes shared by all four sorted-subset donors showed higher generation probabilities than non-shared clonotypes.

As encoded in the germline V gene (reference sequence), CDR1 is SGHNT while CDR2 is YYREEE. Including the terminal cysteine and phenylalanine, the CDR3 comprises 16 residues. Left in the record is the CDR3 DNA by itself, 48 bases read in frame from the first base. Trimming removed 3 bases from V and 4 bases from J; the gene matches leave 10 bases unexplained. Recombination connected TRBV5-4 to TRBJ1-2; 9 of the junction bases match TRBD1. The receptor was isolated from a man between 18 and 35 years old in good health. Sequenced: naive CD8+ T cells sorted from blood. The cell subset or site label on this specimen signifies: CD45RA+CCR7+. The sequence in DNA is TGTGCCAGCAGCTCGGACAGGGGCCCTACTCCCTATGGCTACACCTTC. This encodes CASSSDRGPTPYGYTF.